This T cell receptor beta chain is from a study of T cell therapy after organ transplantation. The J segment lost 5 bases and the V segment lost 6 bases, leaving 5 bases of the junction unmatched. The germline V gene has CDR1 MRHNA and CDR2 SNTAGT. The CDR3 sequence is 15 residues long. Here immunoSEQ multiplex PCR was the method, and the copy in TCRdb shows in-frame clones only, minus some. Seen here are about 48,000 clones, approximately 94% observed once, and the top ten hold over 3%. Concerning this clone itself: Its antigen remains unidentified.

The clonotype was recovered from a human patient who had received a solid organ transplant and had CMV disease. The source was CD8+ T cells from blood, collected before autologous CMV-specific T cell therapy. The V call is TRBV6-4, the J call TRBJ2-1, with 12 positions matching TRBD2. CDR3 region: CASSRLAGEDNEQFF. The CDR3 DNA follows: TGTGCCAGCAGCCGACTAGCGGGAGAGGACAATGAGCAGTTCTTC.